The rows below give T cell receptor beta chains drawn from one sample of a study of T cells in Graves' hyperthyroidism and ophthalmopathy. TCRdb analysed the multiplex PCR reads with MiXCR anew, one entry per CDR3 protein. The data hold about half a million distinct CDR3 sequences, with less than 25% observed a single time. Sequenced sample: blood. These receptors were obtained from a man aged 18 to 35 with Graves' hyperthyroidism. The CDR3 runs from the conserved cysteine through the conserved F or W. The order of the fields is J gene, D gene, V gene, clone size, CDR3 protein, CDR3 DNA. A D gene is named only where the DNA matches it firmly. The size entry is marked missing in some rows and otherwise reads once, few, many or a size class.

TRBJ1-2 . TRBV18 many CASSPTGQYGYTF TGTGCCAGCTCACCCACAGGGCAGTATGGCTACACCTTC
TRBJ1-2 . TRBV6-5 . CASSYSYGVPRDYGYTF TGTGCCAGCAGTTACTCGTATGGAGTACCTAGGGACTATGGCTACACCTTC
TRBJ1-2 . TRBV11-3 many CASRRLGDYGYTF TGTGCCAGCAGACGGCTAGGTGACTATGGCTACACCTTC
TRBJ1-2 . TRBV29-1 few CSASQGSRYGYIF TGCAGCGCCTCACAGGGCTCTCGGTATGGCTACATCTTC
TRBJ1-1 TRBD1 TRBV6-1 . CASTHQGAVGTEAFF TGTGCCAGCACCCACCAGGGGGCTGTAGGAACTGAAGCTTTCTTT
TRBJ1-1 . TRBV11-2 many CASSLHTPTEAFF TGTGCCAGCAGCTTACACACCCCCACTGAAGCTTTCTTT
TRBJ1-1 . TRBV2 . CASSGQSDTEAFF TGTGCCAGCAGTGGACAGTCTGACACTGAAGCTTTCTTT
TRBJ2-5 TRBD1 TRBV20-1 many CSATGTGSQETQYF TGCAGTGCTACCGGGACAGGTAGTCAAGAGACCCAGTACTTC
TRBJ1-1 . TRBV10-2 many CASSMMANTEAFF TGCGCCAGCAGTATGATGGCGAACACTGAAGCTTTCTTT
TRBJ1-2 . TRBV24-1 . CATSDLWGIEGYTF TGTGCCACCAGTGATTTGTGGGGAATTGAAGGCTACACCTTC
TRBJ2-7 . TRBV28 few CASSFPRRALSYEQYF TGTGCCAGCAGTTTCCCTCGCAGGGCCTTATCCTACGAGCAGTACTTC
TRBJ1-1 . TRBV6-2/TRBV6-3 . CASSYSGLRTENTEAFF TGTGCCAGCAGTTACTCGGGACTACGTACAGAGAACACTGAAGCTTTCTTT
TRBJ2-7 . TRBV6-6 many CASISGSYEQYF TGTGCCAGCATCAGCGGCTCCTACGAGCAGTACTTC
TRBJ1-1 . TRBV6-2/TRBV6-3 many CASSYGRRQGFTEAFF TGTGCCAGCAGTTACGGGAGACGCCAGGGCTTCACTGAAGCTTTCTTT
TRBJ1-5 . TRBV6-5 many CASSYSHGENQPQHF TGTGCCAGCAGTTACTCACACGGTGAGAATCAGCCCCAGCATTTT
TRBJ1-1 . TRBV6-1 many CASSANQEGGEAFF TGTGCCAGCAGTGCCAACCAGGAGGGAGGGGAAGCTTTCTTT
TRBJ2-2 . TRBV11-3 . CASTRPGELFF TGTGCCAGCACAAGGCCCGGGGAGCTGTTTTTT
TRBJ1-1 . TRBV11-2 many CASSAGGEAFF TGTGCCAGCAGCGCCGGAGGTGAAGCTTTCTTT
TRBJ1-6 TRBD1 TRBV30 few CAWSGSRLDRAPYNSPLHF TGTGCCTGGAGTGGGTCTCGCCTCGACAGGGCCCCCTATAATTCACCCCTCCACTTT
TRBJ2-7 . TRBV2 . CACSGIHEQYF TGTGCCTGTTCGGGAATCCACGAGCAGTACTTC
TRBJ2-7 TRBD2 TRBV12-3/TRBV12-4 . CASSHVRTSGINEQYF TGTGCCAGCAGCCACGTCCGGACTAGCGGGATCAACGAGCAGTACTTC
TRBJ1-1 TRBD1 TRBV6-1 many CASSERTGWTEAFF TGTGCCAGCAGTGAAAGGACAGGGTGGACTGAAGCTTTCTTT
TRBJ2-7 . TRBV5-1 . CASSPPREPYEQYF TGCGCCAGCAGCCCTCCTAGGGAACCCTACGAGCAGTACTTC
TRBJ2-7 . TRBV12-5 many CASGRQGPYEQYF TGTGCTAGTGGTCGCCAGGGTCCGTACGAGCAGTACTTC
TRBJ1-5 TRBD1 TRBV5-1 . CASRQDRGPGNQPQHF TGCGCCAGCAGGCAGGACAGGGGCCCTGGCAATCAGCCCCAGCATTTT
TRBJ2-5 . TRBV12-3/TRBV12-4 . CASSFAFIGETQYF TGTGCCAGCAGTTTTGCTTTCATCGGGGAGACCCAGTACTTC
TRBJ2-7 TRBD2 TRBV6-5 . CASSFGTSGMSSYEQYF TGTGCCAGCAGTTTCGGGACTAGCGGGATGAGCTCCTACGAGCAGTACTTC
TRBJ2-5 TRBD2 TRBV6-1 many CASSEERWAGGETQYF TGTGCCAGCAGTGAAGAGCGCTGGGCGGGGGGGGAGACCCAGTACTTC
TRBJ1-5 . TRBV19 few CASTISGGYQPQHF TGTGCCAGTACCATATCCGGGGGGTATCAGCCCCAGCATTTT
TRBJ2-7 . TRBV28 many CASRGDEQYF TGTGCCAGCAGGGGGGACGAGCAGTACTTC
TRBJ2-5 . TRBV2 few CASRAEQETQYF TGTGCCAGCAGAGCAGAACAAGAGACCCAGTACTTC
TRBJ1-5 . TRBV6-2/TRBV6-3 . CASSYIEAQPQHF TGTGCCAGCAGTTACATCGAGGCTCAGCCCCAGCATTTT
TRBJ1-1 . TRBV5-1 . CASSYNPNTNTEAFF TGCGCCAGCAGCTACAACCCAAACACGAACACTGAAGCTTTCTTT
TRBJ2-2 . TRBV30 once CASNNDLYRELFF TGTGCCTCGAATAACGATCTATACCGGGAGCTGTTTTTT
TRBJ1-2 TRBD1 TRBV29-1 many CSVPLTGGGLDYGYTF TGCAGCGTCCCTTTGACAGGGGGTGGGCTAGACTATGGCTACACCTTC
TRBJ2-5 . TRBV6-2/TRBV6-3 few CASSFPGIRETQYF TGTGCCAGCAGCTTCCCCGGGATTCGGGAGACCCAGTACTTC
TRBJ1-1 . TRBV6-1 . CASSELLETEAFF TGTGCCAGCAGTGAACTACTTGAGACTGAAGCTTTCTTT